A single T cell receptor beta chain is shown here with its context. The sample comes from a study of blood T cell repertoires in COVID-19. Study-level background: T cells, B-cell-depleted T cells, or PBMCs provided the cDNA or gDNA that served as material.

Authors' methods: Quantification of nucleated cells was approximated via reference gene primer amplification. Sequencing used immunoSEQ multiplex PCR; TCRdb keeps in-frame clones, though not all of them. For V, J and clone size, that table is used; D and trimming come from the DNA. Seen here are 300,000 to 450,000 clones, 80% to 90% observed once, and the top ten hold about 2.3%. Looked up from germline, CDR1 is KGHSH and CDR2 is LQKENI. V gave up 6 bases and J gave up 4 bases, with 12 bases separating them. The CDR3 totals 13 residues. The V call is TRBV18, the J call TRBJ2-5, with D maybe TRBD1 (6 bases). Sequenced material: peripheral blood. This TCR was recovered from a woman aged 60-70 years with COVID-19, enrolled during active disease. DNA of the CDR3: TGTGCCAGCTCGCGACAGGTGGGAGAGACCCAGTACTTC. Translation: CASSRQVGETQYF.